This T cell receptor (beta chain) is from a study of blood T cell repertoires in COVID-19. Background on the study: T cells, B-cell-depleted T cells, or PBMCs provided the cDNA or gDNA that served as material.

Some clones are missing from TCRdb's copy, which holds only in-frame ones; the method was immunoSEQ multiplex PCR. The sample has 300,000 to 400,000 clones, 90% to 95% seen once. The source material was peripheral blood. This clonotype was obtained from a woman aged 18-29 years who had recovered from COVID-19.

The DNA of the CDR3 is TGTGCCAGCAGCGTAGGGGTAGCGGAGGGGTACAATGAGCAGTTCTTC. Translated: CASSVGVAEGYNEQFF. The chain joins TRBV9 to TRBJ2-1; D perhaps matches TRBD2 (6 bases). The V gene lost 0 bases and the J gene lost 4 bases, with 14 bases spanning the gap. Germline assignment: CDR1 SGDLS and CDR2 YYNGEE. The CDR3 is 16 residues long.